The 10 T cell receptor beta chains below were found in one sample sequenced in a study of shared clonotypes between healthy human individuals. Sequenced by immunoSEQ multiplex PCR; TCRdb stores in-frame clones only, minus some. The sample lists around 2.1 million clones, around 95% seen once, with roughly 0.13% in the top ten. The material sequenced was naive CD4+ T cells sorted from blood. Subset described: CD45RA+ positively selected. All receptors derive from a man between 18 and 29 years old in good health.

In its sample, this clone was seen once. This rearrangement joins TRBV2 to TRBJ2-7, with TRBD2 as a possible D gene (7 bases). The V end lost 1 base, the J end lost 2 bases, and 12 bases lay between the germline ends. Germline CDR1 SNHLY, CDR2 FYNNEI. The CDR3 is 15 residues long. The DNA for the CDR3 is TGTGCCAGCAGTGAAGAGGGGGGGAATGCCTACGAGCAGTACTTC. This sequence encodes CASSEEGGNAYEQYF.

The chain joins TRBV5-4 to TRBJ2-7, with 10 positions matching TRBD1. The CDR3 sequence is 14 residues long. Trimming removed 7 bases from V and 7 bases from J; junction bases left unmatched: 11. CDR1 and CDR2 (germline): SGHNT, YYREEE (reference sequence). The CDR3 protein is CASRPDRGRGEQYF. CDR3 nucleotides: TGTGCCAGCCGCCCTGACAGGGGGCGCGGGGAGCAGTACTTC.

The rearrangement links TRBV19 to TRBJ1-6; 12 nucleotides line up with TRBD1. Losses at the gene ends were 7 bases for V and 7 bases for J; bases not matched to a gene: 5. The CDR3 is 15 amino acids. Germline V gene sequence: CDR1 LNHDA, CDR2 SQIVND (reference sequence). CDR3 sequence reads: CASMGQGAVNSPLHF. CDR3 DNA: TGTGCCAGTATGGGACAGGGGGCGGTCAATTCACCCCTCCACTTT.

V gene TRBV4-3 combines with J gene TRBJ2-7, with D maybe TRBD2 (5 bases). CDR3 length: 15 residues. Per the germline V gene, CDR1 is LGHNA and CDR2 is YSLEER. Deletions cut 0 bases from V and 2 bases from J, with 11 bases between. CDR3 region: CASSQEWTVTYEQYF. The CDR3 DNA is TGCGCCAGCAGCCAAGAATGGACTGTGACCTACGAGCAGTACTTC.

The chain uses TRBV27 and TRBJ2-3, with D maybe TRBD1 (5 bases). Trimming cost V 2 bases and J 0 bases, with 9 bases left between them. This CDR3 has 15 residues. Germline assignment: CDR1 MNHEY and CDR2 SMNVEV (reference sequence). The CDR3 reads CASSLRGLSTDTQYF. The CDR3 DNA reads as TGTGCCAGCAGTTTAAGGGGCCTAAGCACAGATACGCAGTATTTT.

The chain employs TRBV2 and TRBJ1-6; D possibly corresponds to TRBD1 (6 bases). CDR3 length: 15 amino acids. V lost 0 bases, J lost 8 bases, and 11 bases lay in between. Germline V CDR1 and CDR2: SNHLY, FYNNEI. CDR3 residues: CASSEAQGNYSPLHF. The CDR3 bases are TGTGCCAGCAGTGAAGCGCAGGGGAACTATTCACCCCTCCACTTT.

V is TRBV6-1 and J is TRBJ2-1; 10 bases align to TRBD1. The trim removed 6 bases at V and 0 bases at J, leaving 2 bases unmatched. The CDR3 totals 15 residues. Germline V gene lookup returns CDR1 MNHNS and CDR2 SASEGT. The CDR3 nucleotides are TGTGCCAGCAGCCGGGACAGGGGCTCCTACAATGAGCAGTTCTTC. It codes for CASSRDRGSYNEQFF.

The rearrangement links TRBV28 to TRBJ1-5, with 11 bases identical to TRBD1. V gave up 5 bases and J gave up 7 bases; unmatched junction bases: 7. Germline CDR1 and CDR2: MDHEN and SYDVKM. CDR3 length: 15 residues. DNA of the CDR3: TGTGCCAGCAGTGAACCGGACAGGGGGCTCCAGCCCCAGCATTTT. Its translation is CASSEPDRGLQPQHF. The full variable domain, in which reference TRBV28 and TRBJ1-5 provide the parts outside the CDR3, is DVKVTQSSRYLVKRTGEKVFLECVQDMDHENMFWYRQDPGLGLRLIYFSYDVKMKEKGDIPEGYSVSREKKERFSLILESASTNQTSMYLCASSEPDRGLQPQHFGDGTRLSIL.

The V call is TRBV7-2, the J call TRBJ2-7; possibly TRBD2 for D (5 bases). Germline V gene data show CDR1 as SGHTA and CDR2 as FQGNSA. V lost 1 base, J lost 6 bases, and 22 bases lay in between. This CDR3 spans 17 amino acids. The CDR3 spells CASSLDGNTLLRGEQYF. For the CDR3, the DNA is TGTGCCAGCAGCTTAGATGGGAATACCCTCCTACGGGGCGAGCAGTACTTC. The whole variable domain, filled in from reference TRBV7-2 and TRBJ2-7, reads GAGVSQSPSNKVTEKGKDVELRCDPISGHTALYWYRQSLGQGLEFLIYFQGNSAPDKSGLPSDRFSAERTGGSVSTLTIQRTQQEDSAVYLCASSLDGNTLLRGEQYFGPGTRLTVT.

This rearrangement joins TRBV19 to TRBJ1-5; TRBD1 agrees at 9 bases. The length of the CDR3 is 14 residues. V shed 4 bases and J 5 bases; nucleotides not matched to a gene: 3. Per the germline V gene, CDR1 is LNHDA and CDR2 is SQIVND (reference sequence). Here the CDR3 reads CASSRTGVHQPQHF. The DNA for the CDR3 is TGTGCCAGTAGTAGGACAGGGGTGCATCAGCCCCAGCATTTT. Full variable domain (outside the CDR3, taken from reference TRBV19 and TRBJ1-5): DGGITQSPKYLFRKEGQNVTLSCEQNLNHDAMYWYRQDPGQGLRLIYYSQIVNDFQKGDIAEGYSVSREKKESFPLTVTSAQKNPTAFYLCASSRTGVHQPQHFGDGTRLSIL.